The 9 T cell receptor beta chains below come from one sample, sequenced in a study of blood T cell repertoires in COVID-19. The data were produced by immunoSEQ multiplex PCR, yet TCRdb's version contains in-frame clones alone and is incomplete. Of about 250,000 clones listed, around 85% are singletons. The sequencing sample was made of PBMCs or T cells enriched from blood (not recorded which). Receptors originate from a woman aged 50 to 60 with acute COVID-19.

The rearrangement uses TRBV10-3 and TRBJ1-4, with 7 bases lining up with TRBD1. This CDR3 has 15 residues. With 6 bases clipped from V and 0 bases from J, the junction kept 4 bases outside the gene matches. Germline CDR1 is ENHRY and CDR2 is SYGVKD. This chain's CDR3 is CAIREGTATNEKLFF. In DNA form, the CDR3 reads TGTGCCATCAGGGAGGGGACAGCAACTAATGAAAAACTGTTTTTT.

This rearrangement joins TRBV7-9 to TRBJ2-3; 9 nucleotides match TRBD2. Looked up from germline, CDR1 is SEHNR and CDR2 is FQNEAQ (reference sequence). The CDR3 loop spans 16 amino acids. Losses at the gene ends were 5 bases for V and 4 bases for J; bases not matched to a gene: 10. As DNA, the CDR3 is TGTGCCAGCAGCCGCCAGGGCGGGGGGGCCTCAGATACGCAGTATTTT. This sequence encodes CASSRQGGGASDTQYF.

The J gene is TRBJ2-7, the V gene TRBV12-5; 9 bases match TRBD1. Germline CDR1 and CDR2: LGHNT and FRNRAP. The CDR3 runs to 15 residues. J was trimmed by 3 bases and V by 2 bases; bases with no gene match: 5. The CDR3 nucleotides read TGTGCTAGTGGTTTGTATACAGGGGGCGTCTACGAGCAGTACTTC. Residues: CASGLYTGGVYEQYF.

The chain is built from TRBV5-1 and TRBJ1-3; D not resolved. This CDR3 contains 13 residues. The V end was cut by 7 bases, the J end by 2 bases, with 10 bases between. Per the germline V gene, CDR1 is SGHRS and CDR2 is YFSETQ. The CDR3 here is CASFGSAGNTIYF. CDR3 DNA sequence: TGCGCCAGCTTCGGGTCGGCTGGAAACACCATATATTTT.

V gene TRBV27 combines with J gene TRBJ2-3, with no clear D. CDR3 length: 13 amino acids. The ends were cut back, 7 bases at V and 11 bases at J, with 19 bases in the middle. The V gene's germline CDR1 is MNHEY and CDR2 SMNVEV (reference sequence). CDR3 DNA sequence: TGTGCCAGCAAGGAGACTCCCCAAAGTGAGCAGTATTTT. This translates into CASKETPQSEQYF.

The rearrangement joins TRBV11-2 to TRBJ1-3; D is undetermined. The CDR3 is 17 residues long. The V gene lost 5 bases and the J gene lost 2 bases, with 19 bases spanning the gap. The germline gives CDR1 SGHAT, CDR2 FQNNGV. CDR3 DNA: TGTGCCAGCAGCCGCGGGTTCTCGGGGTTCCCTGGAAACACCATATATTTT. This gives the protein CASSRGFSGFPGNTIYF.

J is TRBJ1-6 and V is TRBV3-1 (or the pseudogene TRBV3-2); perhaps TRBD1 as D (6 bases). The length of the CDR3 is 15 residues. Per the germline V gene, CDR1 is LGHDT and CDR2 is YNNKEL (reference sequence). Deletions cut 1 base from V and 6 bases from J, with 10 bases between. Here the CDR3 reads CASSQGGQGNSPLHF. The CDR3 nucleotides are TGTGCCAGCAGCCAAGGGGGACAAGGTAATTCACCCCTCCACTTT.

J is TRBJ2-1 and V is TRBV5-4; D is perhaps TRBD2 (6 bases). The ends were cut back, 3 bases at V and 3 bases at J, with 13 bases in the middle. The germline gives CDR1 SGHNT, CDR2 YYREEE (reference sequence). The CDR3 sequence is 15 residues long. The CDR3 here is CASSSSPGSYNEQFF. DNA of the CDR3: TGTGCCAGCAGCTCGTCCCCCGGGAGCTACAATGAGCAGTTCTTC.

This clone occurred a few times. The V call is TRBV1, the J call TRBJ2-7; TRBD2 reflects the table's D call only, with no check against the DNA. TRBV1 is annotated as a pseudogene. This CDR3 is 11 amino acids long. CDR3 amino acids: CTSSHRGRQYF. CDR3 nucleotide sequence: TGCACCAGCAGCCACCGCGGGAGGCAGTACTTC.